This T cell receptor beta chain was found in a study of graft-versus-host responses after intestinal transplantation. At the level of the study: In this cohort, recipients had multivisceral, liver-intestinal, or isolated intestinal transplants.

On this clone itself: The antigen is undetermined.

Study results and caveats: Early post-transplant HvG declines tracked with peak circulating GvH clone levels. Patients with graft-donor T cell macrochimerism had high graft-versus-host to host-versus-graft clonal ratios in allografts. GvH clones surfaced in recipient marrow, some emerging earlier in ileum or blood.

TCRdb's copy holds only in-frame clones and misses some; the assay was immunoSEQ multiplex PCR. This sample has over 75,000 clones, with roughly nine tenths found just once. The CDR3 extends over 17 amino acids. V gave up 3 bases and J gave up 0 bases; unmatched junction bases: 2. From germline, CDR1 is SGHTA and CDR2 FQGTGA. The specimen comprised unstimulated CD4+ T cells sorted from spleen or lymph node cells, sampled before intestinal transplant. This TCR was recovered from a human donor who received an intestinal transplant. The chain couples TRBV7-3 to TRBJ2-6; 10 bases map to TRBD1. The CDR3 DNA is TGTGCCAGCAGCTTTCGGACAGGGGGCTCTGGGGCCAACGTCCTGACTTTC. Translating it yields CASSFRTGGSGANVLTF. Drawing the rest from reference TRBV7-3 and TRBJ2-6, the complete variable domain is GAGVSQTPSNKVTEKGKYVELRCDPISGHTALYWYRQSLGQGPEFLIYFQGTGAADDSGLPNDRFFAVRPEGSVSTLKIQRTERGDSAVYLCASSFRTGGSGANVLTFGAGSRLTVL.